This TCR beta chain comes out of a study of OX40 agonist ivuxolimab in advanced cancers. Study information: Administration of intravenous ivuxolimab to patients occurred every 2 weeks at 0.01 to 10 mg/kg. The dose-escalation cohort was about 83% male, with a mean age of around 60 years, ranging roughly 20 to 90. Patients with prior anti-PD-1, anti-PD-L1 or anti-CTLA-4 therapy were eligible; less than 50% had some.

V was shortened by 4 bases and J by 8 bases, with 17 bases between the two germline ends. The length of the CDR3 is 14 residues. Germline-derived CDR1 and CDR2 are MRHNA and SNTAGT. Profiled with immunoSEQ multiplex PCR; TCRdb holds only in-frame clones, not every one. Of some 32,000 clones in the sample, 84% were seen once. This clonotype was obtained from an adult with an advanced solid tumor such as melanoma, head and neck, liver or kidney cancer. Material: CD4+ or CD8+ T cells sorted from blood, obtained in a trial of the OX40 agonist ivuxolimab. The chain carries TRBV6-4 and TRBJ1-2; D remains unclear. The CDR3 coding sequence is TGTGCCAGCAGTGCCTCCCCAGAGCAAGGCGGCTACACCTTC. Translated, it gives CASSASPEQGGYTF.